These T cell receptor beta chains were read from a single sample in a study of blood T cells in healthy people across ages. TCRdb ran MiXCR on the 5' RACE reads and lists one entry per CDR3 protein. Of 1.5 million to 1.9 million distinct CDR3 sequences listed, 40% to 45% are singletons. Sequences were obtained from blood. The receptor source for this set is a woman aged 18-29 years in good health. Each CDR3 is given with its conserved first and last residue. D genes are given only for firm matches. Clone sizes are given selectively: once, few, many, or a class where the clone is expanded.

j_call	d_call	v_call	clone_size	cdr3_aa	cdr3_nt
TRBJ2-7	NA	TRBV20-1	NA	CSARPVGAGEEQYF	TGCAGTGCAAGACCTGTTGGGGCAGGGGAAGAGCAGTACTTC
TRBJ2-1	NA	TRBV11-2	NA	CASWGRGHEQFF	TGTGCCAGCTGGGGCAGGGGCCATGAGCAGTTCTTC
TRBJ2-2	TRBD1	TRBV12-3/TRBV12-4	once	CASTKGQQNTGELFF	TGTGCCAGCACCAAGGGACAGCAGAACACCGGGGAGCTGTTTTTT
TRBJ2-3	NA	TRBV6-5	few	CASRRPSTDTQYF	TGTGCCAGCAGGCGGCCTAGCACAGATACGCAGTATTTT
TRBJ2-3	TRBD1	TRBV7-2	NA	CASSDRVWGLDTQYF	TGTGCCAGCAGCGACAGGGTTTGGGGGCTAGATACGCAGTATTTT
TRBJ1-5	NA	TRBV10-2	few	CASSEGAWPQHF	TGCGCCAGCAGTGAAGGAGCCTGGCCCCAGCATTTT
TRBJ1-4	TRBD1	TRBV5-1	NA	CASSSGTVEKLFF	TGTGCCAGCAGTTCCGGGACAGTCGAAAAACTGTTTTTT
TRBJ2-3	TRBD1	TRBV7-3	few	CASSEQGAQSTDTQYF	TGTGCCAGCAGCGAACAGGGGGCGCAAAGCACAGATACGCAGTATTTT
TRBJ2-1	TRBD1	TRBV18	NA	CASSPRTMTGGSYNEQFF	TGTGCCAGCTCACCACGGACGATGACAGGGGGATCCTACAATGAGCAGTTCTTC
TRBJ1-4	NA	TRBV19	NA	CASSGELYGGGNEKLFF	TGTGCCAGTAGTGGAGAACTCTACGGTGGGGGTAATGAAAAACTGTTTTTT
TRBJ1-2	NA	TRBV4-1	few	CASNPRAARDYGYTF	TGCGCCAGCAACCCCCGGGCAGCGCGGGACTATGGCTACACCTTC
TRBJ2-1	NA	TRBV20-1	few	CSARGIYSYNEQFF	TGCAGTGCTAGGGGTATCTACTCCTACAATGAGCAGTTCTTC
TRBJ2-7	NA	TRBV11-1	NA	CASSLVRGHTPYEQYF	TGTGCCAGCAGCTTAGTGCGGGGACACACACCCTACGAGCAGTACTTC
TRBJ2-5	TRBD1	TRBV3-1	once	CASSQTGGSDNEQYF	TGTGCCAGCAGCCAGACAGGGGGCTCGGACAATGAGCAGTACTTC
TRBJ2-3	NA	TRBV6-5	NA	CASSSSRLATQYF	TGTGCCAGCAGTTCCTCTCGATTGGCAACGCAGTATTTT
TRBJ2-5	TRBD2	TRBV6-2/TRBV6-3	NA	CASSRLAELQETQYF	TGTGCCAGCAGTAGACTAGCGGAGCTTCAAGAGACCCAGTACTTC
TRBJ2-1	NA	TRBV6-2/TRBV6-3	NA	CASSYPWEATSYSEQFF	TGTGCCAGCAGTTACCCTTGGGAGGCCACCTCCTACAGTGAGCAGTTCTTC
TRBJ1-1	TRBD1	TRBV6-1	once	CASSDLGQGSTEAFF	TGTGCCAGCAGTGACCTAGGACAGGGTAGCACTGAAGCTTTCTTT
TRBJ2-7	NA	TRBV6-2/TRBV6-3	NA	CASSRVLSYEQYF	TGTGCCAGCAGCCGGGTCCTTTCCTACGAGCAGTACTTC
TRBJ1-4	TRBD1	TRBV6-5	once	CASSNLQGGNEKLFF	TGTGCCAGCAGTAACTTACAGGGGGGGAATGAAAAACTGTTTTTT
TRBJ2-3	NA	TRBV7-3	once	CASSRRWGVADTQYF	TGTGCCAGCAGCCGAAGGTGGGGGGTTGCAGATACGCAGTATTTT
TRBJ1-2	NA	TRBV27	NA	CASSYPDGYGYTF	TGTGCCAGCAGTTACCCGGACGGGTATGGCTACACCTTC
TRBJ1-2	NA	TRBV9	NA	CASSKLESYGYTF	TGTGCCAGCAGCAAACTAGAATCCTATGGCTACACCTTC
TRBJ2-1	NA	TRBV14	NA	CASSQVQVRGEQFF	TGTGCCAGCAGCCAAGTGCAGGTACGAGGCGAGCAGTTCTTC
TRBJ2-1	TRBD2	TRBV11-1	NA	CASSLATGTSGSSYNEQFF	TGTGCCAGCAGCTTAGCAACCGGGACTAGCGGGAGCTCCTACAATGAGCAGTTCTTC
TRBJ1-5	TRBD1	TRBV29-1	NA	CSVSGGTGNQPQHF	TGCAGCGTCTCAGGGGGCACTGGCAATCAGCCCCAGCATTTT
TRBJ2-2	TRBD2	TRBV6-1	NA	CASSEGTSHTGELFF	TGTGCCAGCAGTGAAGGGACTAGCCACACCGGGGAGCTGTTTTTT
TRBJ2-5	NA	TRBV20-1	few	CSARAYEWGQGNEQYF	TGCAGTGCTAGAGCCTACGAATGGGGGCAGGGAAATGAGCAGTACTTC
TRBJ1-6	TRBD1	TRBV7-9	NA	CASSLVDRGRTYNSPLHF	TGTGCCAGCAGCTTAGTGGACAGGGGGAGAACCTATAATTCACCCCTCCACTTT
TRBJ2-7	NA	TRBV11-2	NA	CASTQRQSSYNEQYF	TGTGCCAGCACCCAAAGACAGTCCTCCTACAATGAGCAGTACTTC
TRBJ2-7	NA	TRBV10-3	NA	CAISDRVWEAKRNYEQYF	TGTGCCATCAGTGACCGCGTTTGGGAGGCTAAAAGGAACTACGAGCAGTACTTC
TRBJ1-4	NA	TRBV20-1	NA	CSARGDARGNEKLFF	TGCAGTGCTAGAGGTGACGCCAGAGGGAATGAAAAACTGTTTTTT
TRBJ2-7	TRBD2	TRBV20-1	few	CSAISLAGVPGEQYF	TGCAGTGCTATTTCCCTAGCGGGAGTGCCAGGCGAGCAGTACTTC
TRBJ2-7	TRBD1	TRBV7-2	NA	CASSLRGTDLYGQYF	TGTGCCAGCAGCTTACGTGGGACAGATCTTTACGGGCAGTACTTC